Included here is one T cell receptor (beta chain) sequence, with context. The antigen remains unidentified. Regions amplified from RNA transcripts were the TCR beta CDR3 regions. First-round RT-PCR with HTBI primers amplified the TCR CDR3 region. MiXCR was run by TCRdb on the multiplex PCR reads, yielding one entry per CDR3 protein. The sample shows approximately 420,000 distinct CDR3 sequences, around 14% of them seen only once. This sample is part of a study of T cells in Graves' hyperthyroidism and ophthalmopathy. Overall study results and limits: In validation, the model predicted ophthalmopathy. These predictions came a median about 6.5 months before onset.

This CDR3 is built from 14 residues. Germline CDR1 is MNHNS and CDR2 is SASEGT. The ends were cut back, 6 bases at V and 0 bases at J, with 11 bases in the middle. Diagnosis of hyperthyroidism was new in patients aged 18 to 65, and its duration was under 2 months. Sequencing was carried out using blood. The clonotype originates from a woman under 40 with Graves' hyperthyroidism. The rearrangement joins TRBV6-1 to TRBJ1-1; D is unresolved. The CDR3 loop reads CASREGTLNTEAFF. CDR3 in DNA: TGTGCCAGCAGAGAGGGAACCTTGAACACTGAAGCTTTCTTT.